This T cell receptor (beta chain) emerged from a study of cytomegalovirus exposure and HLA in healthy donors. Regarding the study as a whole: Analysis performed later showed TCR beta chains linked to HLA being more clonally expanded than equally common others.

With 0 bases removed from V and 4 bases from J, the gap between germline ends came to 9 bases. CDR1 and CDR2 (germline): LGHNA, YNFKEQ. CDR3 length equals 14 residues. Both 60 Vbeta primers and 13 Jbeta primers went into the PCR. Produced via immunoSEQ multiplex PCR; TCRdb's table is partial and in-frame only. The table records some 180,000 clones, more than 75% of them present only once. With respect to this clone: Its antigen is still unknown.

Input material: PBMCs. The genes are TRBV4-2 and TRBJ1-2; D is unresolved. The clonotype was recovered from a man aged 40-55 years in good health and CMV-seronegative. CDR3 nucleotide sequence: TGTGCCAGCAGCCAAGATGGGCAAGTCTATGGCTACACCTTC. Translation gives CASSQDGQVYGYTF.